This record concerns one T cell receptor beta chain sequence. This clone has only one observation. It has no known antigen specificity. No much larger clonotype is one base removed from it; base qualities were not supplied. This sample was taken from a study of shared clonotypes between healthy human individuals (dated by TCRdb to 2018 to 2020). At the level of the whole study: The cohort included three men and a couple of women between 18 and 49 years of age. The study deeply sequenced blood TCR repertoires of about five healthy adults to estimate repertoire size and the extent of clonotype sharing between individuals. To increase sequencing depth and limit assay-specific biases, TCR repertoire library preparation and sequencing were carried out by different laboratories using diverse techniques. For each donor, three plates each were used for CD4 naive and CD4 memory, two plates were used for CD8 naive, and one plate was used for CD8 memory. Leukapheresis yielded between about 0.94 and 9 billion PBMCs per donor.

Here is what the overall study found, with its caveats: Because the study included a small number of donors, the genetic and exposure-history diversity represented was limited. Pairwise subsampling led to the expectation that sequencing depth would affect the degree of clonotype sharing among donors. Clonotypes shared by all four sorted-subset donors showed higher generation probabilities than non-shared clonotypes. Incomplete sequencing was indicated by rarefaction of sorted-subset datasets, despite the large sequencing depth. Naive subsets generally had larger estimated clonotype richness than memory subsets. About 5% of naive CD4, 3.5% of naive CD8, 2.3% of memory CD4, and 0.35% to 0.4% of memory CD8 clonotypes were shared across a few donors. Sampling was restricted to blood, and TCR repertoires in tissues likely differ from the TCR repertoires found in blood.

TCR CDR3 regions were amplified from genomic DNA by multiplex PCR using the deep immunoSEQ assay. For each cell subset, the extracted genomic DNA was distributed evenly across all wells of several immunoSEQ 96-well plates, and each plate served as one replicate. Each replicate PCR for sorted subsets received roughly 0.2 ug genomic DNA, equal to roughly 30,000 T cell genomes. The purified libraries were quantified using a Qubit 3.0 fluorometer, sized with a Bioanalyzer 2100, and then quantified again using the KAPA Library Quantification kit. Each immunoSEQ 96-well plate was sequenced on its own single-read 150-cycle Illumina NextSeq 550 flow cell. Turning to the authors' computational methods: The immunoSEQ output contained only junctional sequences without quality scores, so filtering could not match that applied to full-length reads. Sequences were annotated with PyIR, a Python wrapper for IgBLAST v1.9, using IMGT germline references to assign V/J genes and CDR3. Any read was removed if the V/J assignment was weak (E-value above 1e-6), the CDR3 was missing, or the read contained stop codons, out-of-frame junctions, or ambiguous translated residues. V3J clonotypes were defined by identical inferred V gene, J gene, and CDR3 amino acid sequence. Percentage overlap between repertoires was calculated by dividing the number of shared unique clonotypes by the size of the smaller repertoire. Richness of each repertoire was evaluated using RTK rarefaction, the Chao1 estimator, and Recon v2.1 estimates of unobserved clonotypes. Generation probabilities for all TCRbeta clonotypes obtained by the gDNA method from a handful of donors were computed using OLGA. The immuneACCESS repertoire file appears here via TCRdb, limited to in-frame rearrangements. These files lack a portion of the clones; in checked studies, under half of the deficit traces to unresolved V genes, and the cause of the others is not known. V, J and clone size derive from that table, while D and trimming were established from the DNA sequence. This sample holds a few million clones; approximately 92% were observed only once. The top ten constitute 1.5% to 2% of the sample.

CD8 naive samples were CD45RO-negative cells positively selected for CCR7, giving a CD45RA+CCR7+ population that excluded TemRA cells. The donors were healthy, HIV-negative adults who had no recently reported acute infections or vaccinations. Every donor was a Caucasian adult living in Nashville, Tennessee, USA. Blood was collected by leukapheresis, and PBMCs were isolated by Ficoll-Histopaque density gradient centrifugation and then cryopreserved in liquid nitrogen vapor phase. Purity and quantity of every magnetically sorted T cell population were checked by analytical flow cytometry. From each sorted fraction, genomic DNA was isolated and quantified by UV absorbance on a Nanodrop 2000c. V is pared back by 7 bases and J by 6 bases, with 12 bases lying between the germline termini. CDR1 and CDR2 (MDHEN, SYDVKM) derive from the germline V gene. The CDR3 runs 12 amino acids, cysteine and phenylalanine included. The entry retains the CDR3 DNA only, 36 bases that are in frame from base 1.

The sequence derives from a man aged 18 to 30 in good health. Some clones in this sample may be carry-over from other donors' samples. The chain uses TRBV28 and TRBJ2-5; TRBD2 is perhaps the D gene, given 6 matching bases. Material: naive CD8+ T cells from PBMCs. In light of the paper, this sample's cell subset or site label describes: CD45RA+CCR7+. The CDR3: CASNDGGKTQYF. The DNA reads TGTGCCAGCAATGACGGAGGGAAGACCCAGTACTTC.